This passage covers 9 T cell receptor beta chains from one sample sequenced in a study of blood T cell repertoires in COVID-19. Some clones are missing from TCRdb's copy, which holds only in-frame ones; the method was immunoSEQ multiplex PCR. Of fewer than 250,000 clones in the sample, roughly 91% were seen once. Sequencing used PBMCs or T cells enriched from blood (not recorded which). All receptors derive from a man between 25 and 39 years old in a cohort exposed to, infected with or recovered from COVID-19 (not recorded which).

The chain links TRBV27 to TRBJ2-3; 13 nucleotides line up with TRBD2. V trimming: 6 bases; J trimming: 5 bases; junction bases outside the gene matches: 8. CDR1 and CDR2 (germline): MNHEY, SMNVEV (reference sequence). The CDR3 consists of 16 residues. CDR3 in amino acids: CASSPGTSGKRDTQYF. The CDR3 nucleotides read TGTGCCAGCAGCCCAGGGACTAGCGGGAAGAGAGATACGCAGTATTTT.

The gene calls are TRBV28 and TRBJ2-5; 14 nucleotides align to TRBD2. V shed 1 base and J 2 bases; nucleotides not matched to a gene: 3. CDR3 length equals 17 residues. Germline V gene lookup returns CDR1 MDHEN and CDR2 SYDVKM. This chain's CDR3 is CASSLFGTSGSQETQYF. The CDR3 bases are TGTGCCAGCAGTTTATTCGGGACTAGCGGGAGTCAAGAGACCCAGTACTTC. Full variable domain (remainder filled in from reference TRBV28 and TRBJ2-5): DVKVTQSSRYLVKRTGEKVFLECVQDMDHENMFWYRQDPGLGLRLIYFSYDVKMKEKGDIPEGYSVSREKKERFSLILESASTNQTSMYLCASSLFGTSGSQETQYFGPGTRLLVL.

The chain couples TRBV19 to TRBJ1-5, with D maybe TRBD1 (6 bases). V lost 6 bases, J lost 3 bases, and 15 bases lay in between. This CDR3 comprises 15 residues. From germline, CDR1 is LNHDA and CDR2 SQIVND (reference sequence). In DNA, the CDR3 is TGTGCCAGTAGAGCGTTACAGGGTTCCAATCAGCCCCAGCATTTT. Its translation: CASRALQGSNQPQHF.

In this sample, this clone turned up once. The rearrangement uses TRBV28 and TRBJ2-3; 8 bases are shared with TRBD1. This CDR3 spans 15 amino acids. Looked up from germline, CDR1 is MDHEN and CDR2 is SYDVKM. V lost 6 bases to trimming and J lost 2 bases; unmatched junction nucleotides: 7. The CDR3 here is CASRPGGPPTDTQYF. DNA for the CDR3: TGTGCCAGCAGACCAGGGGGCCCCCCCACAGATACGCAGTATTTT. Together with reference TRBV28 and TRBJ2-3, the CDR3 gives the full variable domain: DVKVTQSSRYLVKRTGEKVFLECVQDMDHENMFWYRQDPGLGLRLIYFSYDVKMKEKGDIPEGYSVSREKKERFSLILESASTNQTSMYLCASRPGGPPTDTQYFGPGTRLTVL.

This rearrangement joins TRBV5-6 to TRBJ1-2; D uncertain. The CDR3 loop spans 12 amino acids. The germline V gene encodes CDR1 SGHDT and CDR2 YYEEEE. With 5 bases removed from V and 8 bases from J, the gap between germline ends came to 13 bases. Here the CDR3 DNA reads TGTGCCAGCAGTGCGGGAAGACGGGGCTACACCTTC. This translates into CASSAGRRGYTF.

The chain carries TRBV7-3 and TRBJ2-2; 9 bases align to TRBD1. This CDR3 comprises 18 residues. J lost 6 bases, V lost 4 bases, and 15 bases had no gene match. Germline CDR1 reads SGHTA; CDR2 reads FQGTGA. The CDR3 DNA sequence: TGTGCCAGCAGCTCGAACCGGGACAGGGTGATGCACCCCGGGGAGCTGTTTTTT. It is translated as CASSSNRDRVMHPGELFF.

As for this clone: This sample includes further DNA sequences coding for the same CDR3. The V and J genes are TRBV27 and TRBJ1-1; D perhaps matches TRBD1 (5 bases). The CDR3 has 13 amino acids. V was pared by 2 bases and J by 2 bases, with 6 bases between. Germline lookup yields CDR1 MNHEY and CDR2 SMNVEV (reference sequence). The CDR3 is CASSLQGNTEAFF. In DNA, the CDR3 is TGTGCCAGCAGTTTACAGGGTAACACTGAAGCTTTCTTT.

The V gene is TRBV11-1, the J gene TRBJ1-1, with a weak D call TRBD1 (6 bases). Germline V CDR1 and CDR2: SGHAT, FQDESV (reference sequence). The CDR3 totals 15 residues. V was trimmed by 5 bases and J by 1 base, leaving 14 bases between them. CDR3 sequence reads: CASSGWAGENTEAFF. For the CDR3, the DNA is TGTGCCAGCAGCGGATGGGCAGGGGAGAACACTGAAGCTTTCTTT.

The V gene is TRBV7-9, the J gene TRBJ2-5, with D possibly TRBD2 on 5 matching bases. V was clipped by 5 bases and J by 3 bases, with 19 bases between them. The CDR3 totals 16 residues. The germline V gene has CDR1 SEHNR and CDR2 FQNEAQ (reference sequence). CDR3 DNA: TGTGCCAGCAGCCCTTATAGTCGAGGGCCTAAAGAGACCCAGTACTTC. Its translation is CASSPYSRGPKETQYF.